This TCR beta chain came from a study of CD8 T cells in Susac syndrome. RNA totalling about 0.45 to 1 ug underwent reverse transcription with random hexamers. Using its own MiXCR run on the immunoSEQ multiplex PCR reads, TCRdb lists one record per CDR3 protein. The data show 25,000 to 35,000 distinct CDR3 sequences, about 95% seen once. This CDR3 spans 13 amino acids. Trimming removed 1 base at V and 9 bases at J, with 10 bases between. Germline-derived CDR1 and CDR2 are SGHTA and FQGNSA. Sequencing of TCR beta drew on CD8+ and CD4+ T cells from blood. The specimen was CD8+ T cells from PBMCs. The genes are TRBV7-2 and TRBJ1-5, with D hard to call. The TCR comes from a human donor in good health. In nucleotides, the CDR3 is TGTGCCAGCAGCTTAGTAATAGTTGGGCCCCAGCATTTT. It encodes CASSLVIVGPQHF. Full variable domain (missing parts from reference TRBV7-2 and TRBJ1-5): GAGVSQSPSNKVTEKGKDVELRCDPISGHTALYWYRQSLGQGLEFLIYFQGNSAPDKSGLPSDRFSAERTGGSVSTLTIQRTQQEDSAVYLCASSLVIVGPQHFGDGTRLSIL.